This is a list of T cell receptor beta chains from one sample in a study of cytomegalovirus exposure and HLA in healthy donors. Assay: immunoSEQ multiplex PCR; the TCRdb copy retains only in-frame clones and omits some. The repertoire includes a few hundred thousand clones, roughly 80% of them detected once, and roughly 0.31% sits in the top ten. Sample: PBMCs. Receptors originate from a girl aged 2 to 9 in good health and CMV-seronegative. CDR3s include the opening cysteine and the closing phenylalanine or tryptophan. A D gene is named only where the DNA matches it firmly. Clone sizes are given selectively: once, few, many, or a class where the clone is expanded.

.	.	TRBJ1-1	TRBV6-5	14	CASSHAGSNTEAFF	TGTGCCAGCAGTCATGCAGGGTCGAACACTGAAGCTTTCTTT
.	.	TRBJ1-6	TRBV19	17	CASSKSSGVYRNSPLHF	TGTGCCAGTAGTAAATCATCAGGGGTCTATCGTAATTCACCCCTCCACTTT
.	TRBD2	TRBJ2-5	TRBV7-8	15	CASSSTSGGQETQYF	TGTGCCAGCAGCTCCACTAGCGGGGGGCAAGAGACCCAGTACTTC
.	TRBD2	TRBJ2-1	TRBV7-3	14	CASSLGTSGNEQFF	TGTGCCAGCAGCTTAGGGACTAGCGGTAATGAGCAGTTCTTC
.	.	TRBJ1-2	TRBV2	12	CASSPPGYGYTF	TGTGCCAGCAGTCCACCCGGCTATGGCTACACCTTC
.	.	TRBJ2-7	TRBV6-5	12	CASSPTGYEQYF	TGTGCCAGCAGTCCCACAGGATACGAGCAGTACTTC
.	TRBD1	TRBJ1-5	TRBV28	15	CASSFLGTGVQPQHF	TGTGCCAGCAGTTTCCTTGGGACAGGGGTTCAGCCCCAGCATTTT
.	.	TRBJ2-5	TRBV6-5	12	CASSYTTGTQYF	TGTGCCAGCAGTTACACTACAGGGACCCAGTACTTC
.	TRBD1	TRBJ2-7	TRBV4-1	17	CASSQVIIGQGYNEQYF	TGCGCCAGCAGCCAAGTCATTATTGGACAGGGCTACAACGAGCAGTACTTC
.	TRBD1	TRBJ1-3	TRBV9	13	CASSLQGGNTIYF	TGTGCCAGCAGCTTACAGGGGGGAAACACCATATATTTT
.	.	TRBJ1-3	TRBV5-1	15	CASSLVVSSGNTIYF	TGCGCCAGCAGCTTGGTGGTCAGCTCTGGAAACACCATATATTTT
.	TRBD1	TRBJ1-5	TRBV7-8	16	CASSSRQGALNQPQHF	TGTGCCAGCAGCTCCCGACAGGGGGCCCTCAATCAGCCCCAGCATTTT
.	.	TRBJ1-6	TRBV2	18	CASSHLSPGSGYNSPLHF	TGTGCCAGCAGTCACCTTTCCCCCGGCTCAGGTTATAATTCACCCCTCCACTTT
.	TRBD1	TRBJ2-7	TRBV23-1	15	CASSQGTGGYYEQYF	TGCGCCAGCAGTCAAGGGACAGGGGGCTACTACGAGCAGTACTTC
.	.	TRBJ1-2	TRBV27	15	CASSLSHRVNYGYTF	TGTGCCAGCAGTTTATCCCATAGAGTTAACTATGGCTACACCTTC
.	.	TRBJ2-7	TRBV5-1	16	CASGKAGGPISYEQYF	TGCGCCAGCGGGAAGGCGGGCGGGCCGATCTCCTACGAGCAGTACTTC
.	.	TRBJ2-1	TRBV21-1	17	CASSKGGVGDRVDEQFF	TGTGCCAGCAGCAAAGGAGGGGTGGGGGACAGGGTCGATGAGCAGTTCTTC
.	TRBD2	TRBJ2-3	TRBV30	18	CAWSRGTSGILNTDTQYF	TGTGCCTGGAGTAGAGGGACTAGCGGGATTCTCAACACAGATACGCAGTATTTT
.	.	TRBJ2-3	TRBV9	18	CASSVEMDINPQRDTQYF	TGTGCCAGCAGCGTAGAGATGGACATCAACCCGCAGAGAGATACGCAGTATTTT
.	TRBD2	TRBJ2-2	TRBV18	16	CASSAIAGRNTGELFF	TGTGCCAGCTCAGCCATAGCGGGGAGGAACACCGGGGAGCTGTTTTTT
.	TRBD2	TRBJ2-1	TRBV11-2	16	CASNLLAGRTYNEQFF	TGTGCCAGCAACCTACTAGCGGGAAGAACCTACAATGAGCAGTTCTTC
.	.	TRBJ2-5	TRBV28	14	CASNAQGPQETQYF	TGTGCCAGCAACGCACAGGGACCTCAAGAGACCCAGTACTTC
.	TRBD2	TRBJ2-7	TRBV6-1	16	CASSGSGTSGSYEQYF	TGTGCCAGCAGTGGGTCCGGGACTAGCGGTTCCTACGAGCAGTACTTC
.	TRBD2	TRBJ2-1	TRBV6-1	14	CASRDSGGQHEQFF	TGTGCCAGCAGGGATAGCGGGGGGCAACATGAGCAGTTCTTC
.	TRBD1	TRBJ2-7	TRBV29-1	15	CSVRDRGQGSYEQYF	TGCAGCGTTCGTGACCGGGGACAGGGGAGCTACGAGCAGTACTTC
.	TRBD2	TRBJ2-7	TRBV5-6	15	CASSLVWPRGYEQYF	TGTGCCAGCAGCTTGGTTTGGCCGCGGGGGTACGAGCAGTACTTC
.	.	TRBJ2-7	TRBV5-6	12	CASSSYIYEQYF	TGTGCCAGCAGCTCATACATCTACGAGCAGTACTTC
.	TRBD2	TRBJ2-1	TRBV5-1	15	CASSKTSGGTNEQFF	TGCGCCAGCAGCAAGACTAGCGGGGGGACCAATGAGCAGTTCTTC
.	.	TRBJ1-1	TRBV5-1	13	CASSATANTEAFF	TGCGCCAGCAGCGCGACAGCGAACACTGAAGCTTTCTTT
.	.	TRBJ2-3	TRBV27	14	CASSPLSPTDTQYF	TGTGCCAGCAGTCCCCTGTCCCCCACAGATACGCAGTATTTT
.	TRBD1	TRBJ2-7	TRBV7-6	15	CASSLVQGSPYEQYF	TGTGCCAGCAGCTTAGTACAGGGGAGCCCCTACGAGCAGTACTTC
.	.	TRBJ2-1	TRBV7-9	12	CASTGQHHEQFF	TGTGCCAGCACTGGGCAGCACCATGAGCAGTTCTTC
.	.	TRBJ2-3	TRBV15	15	CATSRSLAAPDTQYF	TGTGCCACCAGCAGGTCACTAGCCGCCCCAGATACGCAGTATTTT
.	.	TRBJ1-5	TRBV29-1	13	CSVIGGGNQPQHF	TGCAGCGTTATAGGGGGTGGCAATCAGCCCCAGCATTTT
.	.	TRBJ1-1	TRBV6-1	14	CASSTSGGGTEAFF	TGTGCCAGCAGCACGAGTGGGGGGGGCACTGAAGCTTTCTTT
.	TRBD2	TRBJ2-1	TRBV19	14	CASSFLAGYNEQFF	TGTGCCAGTAGTTTTTTAGCGGGGTACAATGAGCAGTTCTTC
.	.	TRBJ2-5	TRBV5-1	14	CASSRDRFQETQYF	TGCGCCAGCAGCCGTGACAGGTTCCAAGAGACCCAGTACTTC
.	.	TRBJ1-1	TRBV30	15	CVWQKVGRMNTEAFF	TGTGTCTGGCAAAAGGTAGGGAGGATGAACACTGAAGCTTTCTTT
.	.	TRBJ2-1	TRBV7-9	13	CASSLVFRGEQFF	TGTGCCAGCAGCTTAGTTTTTCGGGGTGAGCAGTTCTTC
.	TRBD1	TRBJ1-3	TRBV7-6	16	CASSSQTTRTGETIYF	TGTGCCAGCAGCTCTCAAACGACACGGACAGGGGAGACCATATATTTT
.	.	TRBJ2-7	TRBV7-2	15	CASSLTPQGPYEQYF	TGTGCCAGCAGCCTAACCCCCCAGGGTCCCTACGAGCAGTACTTC
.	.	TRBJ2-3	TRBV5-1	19	CASSFGVGDSRVVSDTQYF	TGCGCCAGCAGCTTCGGTGTTGGGGACTCCAGAGTTGTTTCAGATACGCAGTATTTT
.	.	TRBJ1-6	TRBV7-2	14	CASSGQLVSSPLHF	TGTGCCAGCAGCGGGCAACTCGTTAGTTCACCCCTCCACTTT
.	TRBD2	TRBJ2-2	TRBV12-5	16	CASGLGNCGGAGELFF	TGTGCTAGTGGTTTGGGTAATTGTGGGGGGGCCGGGGAGCTGTTTTTT
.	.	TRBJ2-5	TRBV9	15	CASSVVSGSQETQYF	TGTGCCAGCAGCGTAGTGTCAGGCAGCCAAGAGACCCAGTACTTC
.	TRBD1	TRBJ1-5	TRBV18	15	CASSPPGGTNQPQHF	TGTGCCAGCTCACCTCCAGGGGGCACGAATCAGCCCCAGCATTTT
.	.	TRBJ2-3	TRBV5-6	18	CASSPSSGTNMFTDTQYF	TGTGCCAGCAGCCCGAGCTCCGGGACAAATATGTTCACAGATACGCAGTATTTT
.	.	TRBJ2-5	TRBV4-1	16	CASSQVPGKMGETQYF	TGCGCCAGCAGCCAAGTCCCCGGGAAGATGGGAGAGACCCAGTACTTC
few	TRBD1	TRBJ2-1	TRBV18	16	CASSRTGVRYFDEQFF	TGTGCCAGCTCACGTACAGGGGTCCGTTATTTCGATGAGCAGTTCTTC
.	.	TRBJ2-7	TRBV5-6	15	CASSPGPGQTYEQYF	TGTGCCAGCAGCCCAGGGCCGGGACAAACCTACGAGCAGTACTTC
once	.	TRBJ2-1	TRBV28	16	CASRPPRLGVTDEQFF	TGTGCCAGCAGACCCCCGAGGCTAGGGGTAACCGATGAGCAGTTCTTC
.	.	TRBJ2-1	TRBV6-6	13	CASTEAEPNEQFF	TGTGCCAGCACGGAGGCAGAACCTAATGAGCAGTTCTTC
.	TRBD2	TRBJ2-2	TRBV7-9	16	CASSVTSGRLSGELFF	TGTGCCAGCAGCGTGACTAGCGGGAGATTGTCCGGGGAGCTGTTTTTT
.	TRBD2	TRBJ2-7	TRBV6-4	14	CASSVLAGHYEQYF	TGTGCCAGCAGTGTTCTAGCGGGGCACTACGAGCAGTACTTC
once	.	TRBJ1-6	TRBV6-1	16	CASSELLGLDNSPLHF	TGTGCCAGCAGTGAACTCTTGGGACTGGATAATTCACCCCTCCACTTT
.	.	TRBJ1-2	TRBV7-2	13	CASSFNTGYGYTF	TGTGCCAGCAGCTTCAATACCGGCTATGGCTACACCTTC
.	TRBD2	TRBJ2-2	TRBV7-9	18	CASSLARLAGTVDGELFF	TGTGCCAGCAGCTTAGCGCGGCTAGCGGGGACGGTGGACGGGGAGCTGTTTTTT
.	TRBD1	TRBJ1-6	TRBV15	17	CATSKGQPSSYNSPLHF	TGTGCCACCAGCAAGGGACAGCCAAGCTCCTATAATTCACCCCTCCACTTT
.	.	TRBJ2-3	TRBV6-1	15	CASTPSLGGTDTQYF	TGTGCCAGCACCCCCTCGCTGGGGGGAACAGATACGCAGTATTTT
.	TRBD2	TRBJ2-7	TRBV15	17	CATSQTPGLAGLGEQYF	TGTGCCACCAGCCAAACCCCGGGACTAGCGGGCTTGGGGGAGCAGTACTTC